This paragraph reports one T cell receptor beta chain. No antigen is known for it. This entry is derived from a study of OX40 agonist ivuxolimab in advanced cancers. The overall study: Patients with prior anti-PD-1, anti-PD-L1 or anti-CTLA-4 therapy were eligible; approximately 40% had some. Partial responses were achieved by three patients, of whom one had hepatocellular carcinoma and two had cutaneous melanoma. General study findings and limits: Within 6 weeks, CD4+ and CD8+ blood T cells expanded clonally at 0.1 to 3.0 mg/kg.

Profiled with immunoSEQ multiplex PCR; TCRdb holds only in-frame clones, not every one. The table includes approximately 63,000 clones, 79% detected once. Germline V gene sequence: CDR1 SGDLS, CDR2 YYNGEE. This CDR3 has 15 residues. V lost 6 bases and J lost 8; bases outside the gene matches: 12. This chain uses TRBV9 with TRBJ2-1, with 9 bases identical to TRBD2. This TCR came from an adult with an advanced solid tumor such as melanoma, head and neck, liver or kidney cancer. The sequencing used CD4+ or CD8+ T cells sorted from blood, collected in a trial of the OX40 agonist ivuxolimab. CDR3 DNA: TGTGCCAGCACCCACGCGGCGGGAGGGCCGGATGAGCAGTTCTTC. Amino acid sequence: CASTHAAGGPDEQFF.